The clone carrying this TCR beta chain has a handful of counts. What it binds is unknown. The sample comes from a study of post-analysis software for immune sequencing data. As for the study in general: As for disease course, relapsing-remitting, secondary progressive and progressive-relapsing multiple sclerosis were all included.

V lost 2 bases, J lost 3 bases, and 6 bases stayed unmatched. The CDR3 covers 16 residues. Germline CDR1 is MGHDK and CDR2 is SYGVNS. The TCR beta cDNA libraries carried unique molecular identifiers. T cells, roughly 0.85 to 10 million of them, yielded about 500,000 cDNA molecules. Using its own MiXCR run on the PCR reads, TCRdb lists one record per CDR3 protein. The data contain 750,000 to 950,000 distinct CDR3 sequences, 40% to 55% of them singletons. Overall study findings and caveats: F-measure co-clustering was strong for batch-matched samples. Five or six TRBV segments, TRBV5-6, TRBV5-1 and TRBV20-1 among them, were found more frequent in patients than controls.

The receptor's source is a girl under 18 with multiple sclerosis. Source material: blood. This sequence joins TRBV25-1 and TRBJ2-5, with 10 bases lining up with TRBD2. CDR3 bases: TGTGCCAGCAGTGAACTAGCGGGAGAGCAAAAAGAGACCCAGTACTTC. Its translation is CASSELAGEQKETQYF.